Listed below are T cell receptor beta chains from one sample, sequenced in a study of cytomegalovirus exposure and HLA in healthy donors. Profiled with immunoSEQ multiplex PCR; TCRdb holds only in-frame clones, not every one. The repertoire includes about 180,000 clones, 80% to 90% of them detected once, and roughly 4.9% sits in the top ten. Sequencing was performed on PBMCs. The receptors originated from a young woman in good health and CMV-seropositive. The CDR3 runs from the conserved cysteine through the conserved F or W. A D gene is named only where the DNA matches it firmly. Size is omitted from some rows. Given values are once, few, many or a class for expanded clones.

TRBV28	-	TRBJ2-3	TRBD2	CASSEWTSGGGFSSTDTQYF	TGTGCCAGCAGCGAGTGGACTAGCGGGGGGGGGTTTTCTAGCACAGATACGCAGTATTTT
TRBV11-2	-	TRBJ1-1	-	CASSFDRTNRDWAFF	TGTGCCAGCAGCTTTGATAGAACAAACAGGGATTGGGCTTTCTTT
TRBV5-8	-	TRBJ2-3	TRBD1	CASRLNRDRDGDTQYF	TGTGCCAGCAGACTCAACCGGGACAGGGATGGTGATACGCAGTATTTT
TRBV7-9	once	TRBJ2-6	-	CASSPYPAGASRANVLTF	TGTGCCAGCAGCCCATATCCGGCTGGGGCCTCGCGGGCCAACGTCCTGACTTTC
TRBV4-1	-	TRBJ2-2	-	CASSLYLLGGANTGELFF	TGCGCCAGCAGCCTGTACCTCTTAGGGGGGGCCAACACCGGGGAGCTGTTTTTT
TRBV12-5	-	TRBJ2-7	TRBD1	CASGLVRDRGLEQYF	TGTGCTAGTGGTTTGGTACGAGACAGGGGCCTGGAGCAGTACTTC
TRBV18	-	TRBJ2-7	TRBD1	CASSLGGQGRYEQYF	TGTGCCAGCTCACTTGGAGGACAGGGTCGGTACGAGCAGTACTTC
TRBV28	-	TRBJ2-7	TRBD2	CASRNTGGAEQYF	TGTGCCAGCAGGAATACGGGGGGGGCCGAGCAGTACTTC
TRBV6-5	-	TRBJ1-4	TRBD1	CASRRTGPDEKLFF	TGTGCCAGCAGACGGACAGGGCCGGATGAAAAACTGTTTTTT
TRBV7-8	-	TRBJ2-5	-	CASSPFGRGQETQYF	TGTGCCAGCAGCCCTTTCGGCAGAGGCCAAGAGACCCAGTACTTC
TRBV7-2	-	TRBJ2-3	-	CASSPSAGLEDTQYF	TGTGCCAGCAGCCCCTCGGCGGGACTGGAAGATACGCAGTATTTT
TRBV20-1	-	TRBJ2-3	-	CSARTHTQYF	TGCAGTGCTAGGACTCATACGCAGTATTTT
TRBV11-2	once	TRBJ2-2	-	CASSPRASLGELFF	TGTGCCAGCAGCCCCCGAGCTAGCCTGGGGGAGCTGTTTTTT
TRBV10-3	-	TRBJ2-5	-	CAISEAQQETQYF	TGTGCCATCAGTGAGGCACAGCAAGAGACCCAGTACTTC
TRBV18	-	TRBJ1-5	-	CASSPRPDNNQPQHF	TGTGCCAGCTCACCCCGGCCGGACAACAATCAGCCCCAGCATTTT
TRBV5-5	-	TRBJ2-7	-	CASSPRGPVYEQYF	TGTGCCAGCAGTCCGCGGGGACCGGTCTACGAGCAGTACTTC
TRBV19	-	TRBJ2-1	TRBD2	CASSIVLAGYNEQFF	TGTGCCAGTAGTATAGTTCTAGCGGGCTACAATGAGCAGTTCTTC
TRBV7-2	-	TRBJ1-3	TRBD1	CASSLVSDRVSGNTIYF	TGTGCCAGCAGCTTAGTATCGGACAGGGTGTCCGGAAACACCATATATTTT
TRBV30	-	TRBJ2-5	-	CAWNGGQTQETQYF	TGTGCCTGGAACGGGGGACAGACGCAAGAGACCCAGTACTTC
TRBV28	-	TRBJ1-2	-	CASQRDNYGYTF	TGTGCCAGCCAAAGAGATAACTATGGCTACACCTTC
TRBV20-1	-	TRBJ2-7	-	CSARDTYEQYF	TGCAGTGCTAGAGACACCTACGAGCAGTACTTC
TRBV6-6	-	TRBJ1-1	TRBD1	CASITGTGERNTEAFF	TGTGCCAGCATTACCGGGACAGGGGAGCGGAACACTGAAGCTTTCTTT
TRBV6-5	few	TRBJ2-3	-	CASSYDSSSTDTQYF	TGTGCCAGCAGTTACGACAGCTCGAGCACAGATACGCAGTATTTT
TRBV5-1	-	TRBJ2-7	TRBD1	CASSLTGGYEQYF	TGCGCCAGCAGCTTAACAGGGGGCTACGAGCAGTACTTC
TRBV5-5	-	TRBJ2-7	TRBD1	CASSLISTGVGIHEQYF	TGTGCCAGCAGCTTAATCTCGACAGGGGTAGGGATCCACGAGCAGTACTTC
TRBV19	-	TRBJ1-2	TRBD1	CASSIESVTGLNYGYTF	TGTGCCAGTAGTATAGAGAGCGTGACAGGGCTGAACTATGGCTACACCTTC
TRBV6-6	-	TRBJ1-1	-	CASSFSGNTEAFF	TGTGCCAGCAGTTTCTCCGGGAACACTGAAGCTTTCTTT
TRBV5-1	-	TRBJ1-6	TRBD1	CASSSTGGSSYNSPLHF	TGCGCCAGCAGCTCCACAGGGGGGAGCTCCTATAATTCACCCCTCCACTTT
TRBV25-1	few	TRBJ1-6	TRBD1	CASSVGQGASPLHF	TGTGCCAGCAGTGTGGGACAGGGGGCTTCACCCCTCCACTTT
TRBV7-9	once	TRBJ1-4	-	CASRPGATNEKLFF	TGTGCCAGCCGCCCGGGGGCAACTAATGAAAAACTGTTTTTT
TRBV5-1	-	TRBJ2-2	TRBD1	CASSLDRVHNGELFF	TGCGCCAGCAGCCTCGACAGGGTGCATAACGGGGAGCTGTTTTTT
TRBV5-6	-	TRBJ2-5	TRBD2	CASSLVGGDLGTQYF	TGTGCCAGCAGCTTGGTTGGGGGGGACCTTGGGACCCAGTACTTC
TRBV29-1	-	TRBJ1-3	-	CSAGTRSGNTIYF	TGCAGCGCTGGGACACGCTCTGGAAACACCATATATTTT
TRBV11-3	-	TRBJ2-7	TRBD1	CASSEGTADFYEQYF	TGTGCCAGCAGCGAAGGGACAGCTGACTTCTACGAGCAGTACTTC
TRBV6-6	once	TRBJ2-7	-	CASSWQGSYEQYF	TGTGCCAGCAGTTGGCAGGGTAGTTACGAGCAGTACTTC
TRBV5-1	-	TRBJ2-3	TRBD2	CASSYEVRGGTDTQYF	TGCGCCAGCAGCTATGAGGTCCGGGGGGGCACAGATACGCAGTATTTT
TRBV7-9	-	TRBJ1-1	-	CASSQQAGTEAFF	TGTGCCAGCAGCCAGCAGGCGGGCACTGAAGCTTTCTTT
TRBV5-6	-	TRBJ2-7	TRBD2	CASSLFRGDYEQYF	TGTGCCAGCAGCTTGTTCCGGGGGGACTACGAGCAGTACTTC
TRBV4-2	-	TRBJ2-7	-	CASSQEGAVQYEQYF	TGTGCCAGCAGCCAAGAGGGAGCGGTGCAATACGAGCAGTACTTC
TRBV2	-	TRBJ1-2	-	CASSVGGNYGYTF	TGTGCCAGCAGTGTAGGAGGAAACTATGGCTACACCTTC
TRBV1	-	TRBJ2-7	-	CTSSQDTYEQYF	TGCACCAGCAGCCAAGATACCTACGAGCAGTACTTC
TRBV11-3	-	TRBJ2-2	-	CASSSRERNTGELFF	TGTGCCAGCAGCTCAAGGGAGAGGAACACCGGGGAGCTGTTTTTT